Sequencing of this T cell receptor beta chain was carried out in a study of cytomegalovirus exposure and HLA in healthy donors. For the study at large: As released early, the data held 85 million to 95 million unique TCRs from HLA-typed donors.

As to this clone: Its antigen is currently unknown.

Study-level findings and limits: According to an earlier analysis, most TCR beta V segments yielded productive rearrangements about 87% or about 30% of the time.

PCR amplification relied on 60 Vbeta primers (plus 13 Jbeta primers). Produced via immunoSEQ multiplex PCR; TCRdb's table is partial and in-frame only. The sample holds 150,000 to 200,000 clones, over 80% seen once. Sequenced input: PBMCs. The TCR originated in a girl between 10 and 17 years old in good health and CMV-seropositive.

This CDR3 is CASSIGGNSDTQYF. DNA of the CDR3: TGTGCCAGTAGTATAGGAGGTAATTCAGATACGCAGTATTTT. The chain combines TRBV19 with TRBJ2-3; no reliable D call. Trimming cost V 1 base and J 4 bases, with 9 bases left between them. The germline V gene encodes CDR1 LNHDA and CDR2 SQIVND (reference sequence). The CDR3 runs to 14 residues.